What follows describes a single T cell receptor beta chain. It has no known antigen specificity. Per-base quality was not reported, and no clone a single base away is much larger than it. The sample belongs to a study of molecular identifiers for immune sequencing clone quantification (dated 2018 in TCRdb). With respect to the entire study: For a replicate experiment, RNA from approximately 20,000 or 100,000 naive CD8 T cells was divided into five aliquots, of which four were sequenced. CD8 T cells were used in a methods study to benchmark molecular-identifier clustering-based TCR repertoire sequencing (MIDCIRS) and TCR RNA copy counting. Beyond this particular receptor, the publication reports: The naive libraries included spiked-in Jurkat TCR RNA (10 copies' worth), and this RNA is not part of the donor repertoire. Modeling indicated about 3.1 TCR RNA copies recovered per cell, compared with around 9.8 by digital PCR, which implies a capture efficiency of 25% to 35%. In CMV-specific effector cells, over 98% of molecules were held by clones above 20 RNA copies, whereas under 1% of molecules were held by such clones in naive cells. Even against a background of 750,000 to 1,000,000 naive CD8 T cells, spiked-in Jurkat TCR RNA amounting to a single cell's worth was reported to be detectable. When barcode sub-clustering was omitted, TCR diversity was inflated by chimeric consensus sequences, with chimeras reaching as high as 47%. Highly expanded clone sizes could be underestimated because identical TCR molecules may share a barcode.

From its cysteine to its phenylalanine, the CDR3 spans 15 amino acids. Only the CDR3 DNA is retained, 45 bases long and in frame from the first base. The CDR1 and CDR2 encoded by the germline V gene are SGDLS and YYNGEE. V is cut by 0 bases and J by 5 bases, and the space between the germline ends is 12 bases. Libraries of naive CD8 T cells were built from anywhere between roughly 20,000 and 1,100,000 sorted cells, with 10%, 30% or 50% of the purified RNA used. Naive CD8 T cells were FACS-sorted as CD8+CD4-CCR7+CD45RA+ on a BD FACSAria II into RLT Plus buffer. Detection sensitivity was tested by spiking Jurkat RNA equal to 9 to 10 TCR copies' worth into samples containing about 20,000-1,100,000 naive CD8 T cells. CD8 T cells were enriched using RosetteSep CD8+ T Cell Enrichment Cocktail and Ficoll-Paque, and the enriched cells then underwent ACK red cell lysis. Libraries were made using PCR. The sequencing machine was an Illumina HiSeq 4000. Bulk TCR libraries were generated as previously described, with the TCR primers listed in Table S5 used. The Qiagen AllPrep DNA/RNA kit was used to purify total RNA. Before analysis, reads from multiple sequencing runs of the same library were pooled. The authors processed their data as follows. Reads were retained only if the reads had an exact TCR constant sequence, and the retained reads were trimmed to 150 nt and grouped according to their 12-nt molecular barcodes. Reads in each barcode group were sub-clustered using a 15% Levenshtein threshold, and a quality-weighted consensus sequence was built for each RNA molecule. Non-functional sequences were discarded, and so were lower-count sequences lying one edit away from another sequence. Based on fitting two negative binomial distributions, any barcode sub-cluster with under 20% of the maximum read count was discarded. The raw public data were reprocessed by TCRdb itself: fastp quality trimming at Q25, MiXCR clonotype calling, in-frame beta chains only. Rows with a matching CDR3 protein are joined into one entry that keeps the most common DNA and genes. TCRdb's processing, not the study's, gives the V and J calls here. The sample profile shows tens of thousands of distinct CDR3 sequences; roughly a sixth of them were found once. The leading ten clones occupy 0.8% to 1% of the sample.

Sequenced sample: naive CD8+ T cells from blood, with Jurkat cell RNA spiked in. The sample's cell subset or site label, decoded: FACS-sorted CD8+CD4-CCR7+CD45RA+ naive T cells. This chain is built from TRBV9 and TRBJ2-1; the D gene lacks a confident call. The clonotype originates from a human donor in good health. Some libraries in this study had Jurkat cell RNA spiked in. The CDR3 amino acid sequence is: CASSVGGQEHNEQFF. In nucleotide form, the sequence is TGTGCCAGCAGCGTAGGCGGCCAGGAACACAATGAGCAGTTCTTC.